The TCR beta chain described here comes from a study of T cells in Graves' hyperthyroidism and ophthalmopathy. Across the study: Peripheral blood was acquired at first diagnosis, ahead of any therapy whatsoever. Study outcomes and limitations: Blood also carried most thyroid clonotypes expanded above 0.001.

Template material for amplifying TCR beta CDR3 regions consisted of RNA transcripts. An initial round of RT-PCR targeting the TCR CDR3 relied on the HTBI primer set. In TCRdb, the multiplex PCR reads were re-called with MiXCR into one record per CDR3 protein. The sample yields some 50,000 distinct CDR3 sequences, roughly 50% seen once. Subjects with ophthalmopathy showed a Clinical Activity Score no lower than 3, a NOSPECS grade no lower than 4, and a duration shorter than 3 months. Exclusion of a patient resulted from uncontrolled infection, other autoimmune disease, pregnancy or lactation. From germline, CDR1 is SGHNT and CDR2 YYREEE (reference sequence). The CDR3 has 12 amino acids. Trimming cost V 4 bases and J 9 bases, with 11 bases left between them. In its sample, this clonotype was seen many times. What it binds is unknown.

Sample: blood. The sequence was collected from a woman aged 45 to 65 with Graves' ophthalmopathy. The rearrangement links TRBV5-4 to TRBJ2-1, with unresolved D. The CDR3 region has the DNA TGTGCCAGCAGCCCCAATCTCGGTGAGCAGTTCTTC. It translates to CASSPNLGEQFF.